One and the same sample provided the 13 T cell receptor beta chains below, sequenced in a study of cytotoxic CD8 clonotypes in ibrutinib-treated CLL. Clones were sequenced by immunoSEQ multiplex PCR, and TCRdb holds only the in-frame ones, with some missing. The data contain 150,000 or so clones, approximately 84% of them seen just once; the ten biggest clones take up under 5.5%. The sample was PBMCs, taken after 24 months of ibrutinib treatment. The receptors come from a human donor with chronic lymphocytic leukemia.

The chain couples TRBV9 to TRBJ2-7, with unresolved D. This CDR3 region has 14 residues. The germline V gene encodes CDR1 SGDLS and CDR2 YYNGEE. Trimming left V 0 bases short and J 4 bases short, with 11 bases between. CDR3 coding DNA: TGTGCCAGCAGCGTAGGTAAGGGTTCGTACGAGCAGTACTTC. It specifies CASSVGKGSYEQYF.

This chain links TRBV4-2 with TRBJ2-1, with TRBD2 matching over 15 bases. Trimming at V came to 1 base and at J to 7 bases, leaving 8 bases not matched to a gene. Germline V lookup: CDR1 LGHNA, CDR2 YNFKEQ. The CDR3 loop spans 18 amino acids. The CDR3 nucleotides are TGTGCCAGCAGCCAAGGGACCGGGACTAGCGGGAGGCTGAATGAGCAGTTCTTC. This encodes CASSQGTGTSGRLNEQFF.

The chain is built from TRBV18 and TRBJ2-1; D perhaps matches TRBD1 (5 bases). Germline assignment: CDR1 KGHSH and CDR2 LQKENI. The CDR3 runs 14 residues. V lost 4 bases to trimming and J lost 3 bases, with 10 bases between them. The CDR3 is CASSLYDSYNEQFF. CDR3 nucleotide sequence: TGTGCCAGCTCACTCTATGACAGCTACAATGAGCAGTTCTTC.

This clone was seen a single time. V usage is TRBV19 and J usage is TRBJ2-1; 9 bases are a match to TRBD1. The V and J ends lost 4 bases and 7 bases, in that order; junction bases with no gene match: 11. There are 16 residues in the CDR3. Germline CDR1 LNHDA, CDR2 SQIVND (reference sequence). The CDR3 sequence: CASSTAAGTGFNEQFF. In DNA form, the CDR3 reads TGTGCCAGTAGTACCGCAGCCGGGACAGGGTTTAATGAGCAGTTCTTC.

Written as DNA, the CDR3 is TGTGCCAGCAGCAGAAGTTCAGGGGTCTCCGGGGAGCTGTTTTTT. Protein: CASSRSSGVSGELFF. J is TRBJ2-2 and V is TRBV9; D might be TRBD1 (6 bases). Trimming pared 4 bases from V and 6 bases from J, leaving 16 bases between. The CDR3 has 15 residues. The germline gives CDR1 SGDLS, CDR2 YYNGEE.

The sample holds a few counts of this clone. In nucleotides, the CDR3 is TGTGCCAGCAGTGAGGAGGCGGGGGGGCTGAGGAATGAGCAGTTCTTC. It is translated as CASSEEAGGLRNEQFF. V usage is TRBV6-1 and J usage is TRBJ2-1; 9 positions agree with TRBD2. V trimming: 3 bases; J trimming: 7 bases; junction bases outside the gene matches: 10. The CDR3 sequence is 16 residues long. CDR1 is MNHNS, CDR2 SASEGT, per germline.

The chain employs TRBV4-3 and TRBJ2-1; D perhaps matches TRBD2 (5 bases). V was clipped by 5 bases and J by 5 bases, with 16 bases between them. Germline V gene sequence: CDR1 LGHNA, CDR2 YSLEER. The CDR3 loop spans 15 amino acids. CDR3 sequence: CASSDDYPKNNEQFF. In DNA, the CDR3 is TGCGCCAGCAGCGACGACTATCCAAAGAACAATGAGCAGTTCTTC.

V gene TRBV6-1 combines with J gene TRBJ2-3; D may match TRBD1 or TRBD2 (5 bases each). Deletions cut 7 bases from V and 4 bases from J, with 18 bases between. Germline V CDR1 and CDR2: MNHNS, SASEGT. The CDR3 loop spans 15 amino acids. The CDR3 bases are TGTGCCAGCACCCTGGGTAGAGGGGTCCCAGATACGCAGTATTTT. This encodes CASTLGRGVPDTQYF.

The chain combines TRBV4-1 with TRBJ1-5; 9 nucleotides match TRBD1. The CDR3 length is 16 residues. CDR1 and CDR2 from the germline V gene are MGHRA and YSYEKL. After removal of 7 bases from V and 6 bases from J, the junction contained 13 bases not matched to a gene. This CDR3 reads CASTKEGQGEGQPQHF. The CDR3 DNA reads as TGCGCCAGCACCAAAGAGGGACAGGGAGAGGGTCAGCCCCAGCATTTT.

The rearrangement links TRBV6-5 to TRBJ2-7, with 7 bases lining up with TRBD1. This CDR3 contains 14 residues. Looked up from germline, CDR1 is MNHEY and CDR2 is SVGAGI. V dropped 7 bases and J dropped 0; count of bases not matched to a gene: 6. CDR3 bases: TGTGCCAGCAATCGACAGGGCCCCTCCTACGAGCAGTACTTC. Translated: CASNRQGPSYEQYF.

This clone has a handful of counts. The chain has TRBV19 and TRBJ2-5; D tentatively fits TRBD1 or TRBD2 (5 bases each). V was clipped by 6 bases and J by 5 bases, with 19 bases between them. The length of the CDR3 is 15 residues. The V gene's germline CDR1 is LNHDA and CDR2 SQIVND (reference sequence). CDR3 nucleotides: TGTGCCAGTAGAGCGACTTCTCGGGGCCTTGAGACCCAGTACTTC. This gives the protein CASRATSRGLETQYF.

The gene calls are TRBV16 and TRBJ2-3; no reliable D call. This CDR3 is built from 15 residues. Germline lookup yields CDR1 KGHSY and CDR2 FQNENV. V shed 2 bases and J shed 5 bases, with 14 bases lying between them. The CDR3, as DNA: TGTGCCAGCAGCCAAGGTGGCGGTGGAAGAGATACGCAGTATTTT. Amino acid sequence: CASSQGGGGRDTQYF.

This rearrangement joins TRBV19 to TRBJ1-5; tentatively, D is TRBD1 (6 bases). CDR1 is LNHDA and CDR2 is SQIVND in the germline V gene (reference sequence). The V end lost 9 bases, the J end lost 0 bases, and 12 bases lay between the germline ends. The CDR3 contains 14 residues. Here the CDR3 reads CASRGPYSNQPQHF. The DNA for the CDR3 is TGTGCCAGCAGGGGTCCCTATAGCAATCAGCCCCAGCATTTT. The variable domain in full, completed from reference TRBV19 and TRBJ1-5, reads DGGITQSPKYLFRKEGQNVTLSCEQNLNHDAMYWYRQDPGQGLRLIYYSQIVNDFQKGDIAEGYSVSREKKESFPLTVTSAQKNPTAFYLCASRGPYSNQPQHFGDGTRLSIL.